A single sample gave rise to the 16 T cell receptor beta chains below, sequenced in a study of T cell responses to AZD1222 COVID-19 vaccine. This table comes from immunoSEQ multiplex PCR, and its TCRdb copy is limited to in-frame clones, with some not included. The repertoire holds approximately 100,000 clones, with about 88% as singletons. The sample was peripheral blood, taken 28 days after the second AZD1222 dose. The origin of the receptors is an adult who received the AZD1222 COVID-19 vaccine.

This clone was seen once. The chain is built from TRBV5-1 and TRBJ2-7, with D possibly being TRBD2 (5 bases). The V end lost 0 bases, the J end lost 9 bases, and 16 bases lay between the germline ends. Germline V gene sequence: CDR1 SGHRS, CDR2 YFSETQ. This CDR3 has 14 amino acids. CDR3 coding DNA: TGCGCCAGCAGCTTGGGACATCAACCGGCGGGGCAGTACTTC. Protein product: CASSLGHQPAGQYF. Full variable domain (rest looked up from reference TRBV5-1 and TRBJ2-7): KAGVTQTPRYLIKTRGQQVTLSCSPISGHRSVSWYQQTPGQGLQFLFEYFSETQRNKGNFPGRFSGRQFSNSRSEMNVSTLELGDSALYLCASSLGHQPAGQYFGPGTRLTVT.

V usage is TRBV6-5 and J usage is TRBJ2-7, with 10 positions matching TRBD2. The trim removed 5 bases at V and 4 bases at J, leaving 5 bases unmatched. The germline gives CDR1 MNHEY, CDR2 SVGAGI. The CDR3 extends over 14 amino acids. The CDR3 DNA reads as TGTGCCAGCAGTACCCGGACTAGCGGATACGAGCAGTACTTC. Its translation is CASSTRTSGYEQYF.

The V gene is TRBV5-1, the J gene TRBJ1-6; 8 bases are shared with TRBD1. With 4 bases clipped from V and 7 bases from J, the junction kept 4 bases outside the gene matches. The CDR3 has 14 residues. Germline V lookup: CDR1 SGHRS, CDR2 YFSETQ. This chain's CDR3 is CASSERTGNSPLHF. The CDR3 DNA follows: TGCGCCAGCAGCGAGAGGACAGGGAATTCACCCCTCCACTTT.

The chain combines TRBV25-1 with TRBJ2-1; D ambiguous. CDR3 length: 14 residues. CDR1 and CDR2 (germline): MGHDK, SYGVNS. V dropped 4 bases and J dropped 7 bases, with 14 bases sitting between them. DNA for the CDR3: TGTGCCAGCAGTGGCCCTTGGGCCCAGAATGAGCAGTTCTTC. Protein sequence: CASSGPWAQNEQFF.

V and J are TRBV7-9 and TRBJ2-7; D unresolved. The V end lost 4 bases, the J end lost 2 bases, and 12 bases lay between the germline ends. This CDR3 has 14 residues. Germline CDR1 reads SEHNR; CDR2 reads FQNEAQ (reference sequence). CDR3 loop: CASSYGSAPYEQYF. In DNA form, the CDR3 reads TGTGCCAGCAGCTATGGGTCTGCTCCCTACGAGCAGTACTTC.

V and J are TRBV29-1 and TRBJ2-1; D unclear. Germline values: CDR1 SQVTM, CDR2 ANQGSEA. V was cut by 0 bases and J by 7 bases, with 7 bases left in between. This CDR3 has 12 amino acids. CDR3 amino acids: CSVEEDGNEQFF. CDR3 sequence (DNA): TGCAGCGTTGAAGAGGATGGTAATGAGCAGTTCTTC.

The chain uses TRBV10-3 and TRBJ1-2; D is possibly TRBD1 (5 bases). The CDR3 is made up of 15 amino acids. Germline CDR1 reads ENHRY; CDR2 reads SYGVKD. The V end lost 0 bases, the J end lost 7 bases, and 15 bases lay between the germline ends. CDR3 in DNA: TGTGCCATCAGTGAGTCGACCGCGGGGCTGGTTGGCTACACCTTC. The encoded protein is CAISESTAGLVGYTF.

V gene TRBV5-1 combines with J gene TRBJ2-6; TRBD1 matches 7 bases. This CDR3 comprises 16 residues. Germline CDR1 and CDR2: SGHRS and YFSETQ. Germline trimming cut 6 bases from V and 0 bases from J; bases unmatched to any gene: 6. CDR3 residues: CASTGQVVSGANVLTF. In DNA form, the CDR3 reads TGCGCCAGCACAGGACAGGTAGTCTCTGGGGCCAACGTCCTGACTTTC.

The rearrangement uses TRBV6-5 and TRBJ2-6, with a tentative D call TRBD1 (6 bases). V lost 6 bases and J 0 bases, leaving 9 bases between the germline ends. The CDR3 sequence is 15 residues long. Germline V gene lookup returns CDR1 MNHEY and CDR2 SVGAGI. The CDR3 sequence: CASSPGASGANVLTF. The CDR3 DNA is TGTGCCAGCAGCCCAGGGGCCTCTGGGGCCAACGTCCTGACTTTC.

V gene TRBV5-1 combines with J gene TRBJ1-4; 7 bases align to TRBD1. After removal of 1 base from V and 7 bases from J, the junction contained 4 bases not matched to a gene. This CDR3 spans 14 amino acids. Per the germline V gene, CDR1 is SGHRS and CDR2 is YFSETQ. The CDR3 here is CASSLRPGGEKLFF. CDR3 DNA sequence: TGCGCCAGCAGCTTGCGGCCAGGGGGTGAAAAACTGTTTTTT.

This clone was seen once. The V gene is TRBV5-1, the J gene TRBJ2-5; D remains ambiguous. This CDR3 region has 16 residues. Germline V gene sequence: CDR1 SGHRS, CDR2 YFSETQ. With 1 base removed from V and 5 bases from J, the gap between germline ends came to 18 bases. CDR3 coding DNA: TGCGCCAGCAGCTTGTCATCCGGCGTGCGATACGAGACCCAGTACTTC. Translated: CASSLSSGVRYETQYF.

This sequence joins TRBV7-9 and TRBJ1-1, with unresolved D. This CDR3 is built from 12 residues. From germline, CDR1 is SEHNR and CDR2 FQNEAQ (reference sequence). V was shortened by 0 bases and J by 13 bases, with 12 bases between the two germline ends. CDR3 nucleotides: TGTGCCAGCAGCTTAGCGCTCGATGATCTTTTCTTT. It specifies CASSLALDDLFF.

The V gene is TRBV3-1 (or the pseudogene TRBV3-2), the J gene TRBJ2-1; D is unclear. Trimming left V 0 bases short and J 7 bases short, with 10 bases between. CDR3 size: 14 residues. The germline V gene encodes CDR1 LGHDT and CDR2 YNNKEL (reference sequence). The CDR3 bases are TGTGCCAGCAGCCAAGATCTTCAACAAAATGAGCAGTTCTTC. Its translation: CASSQDLQQNEQFF.

CDR3 in DNA: TGTGCCAGCAGTCGACAAAGGGGGGTAACAGGGGCCCAAAGCACAGATACGCAGTATTTT. Amino acid sequence: CASSRQRGVTGAQSTDTQYF. The rearrangement links TRBV6-6 to TRBJ2-3, with D tentatively TRBD1 (7 bases). The CDR3 is 20 amino acids. Deletions cut 5 bases from V and 0 bases from J, with 27 bases between. From germline, CDR1 is MNHNY and CDR2 SVGAGI (reference sequence).

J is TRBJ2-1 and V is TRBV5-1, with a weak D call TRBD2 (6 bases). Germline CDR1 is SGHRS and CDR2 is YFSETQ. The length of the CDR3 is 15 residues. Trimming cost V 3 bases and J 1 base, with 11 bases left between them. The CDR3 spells CASSSTGGSYNEQFF. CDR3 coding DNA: TGCGCCAGCAGCTCTACCGGGGGATCCTACAATGAGCAGTTCTTC.

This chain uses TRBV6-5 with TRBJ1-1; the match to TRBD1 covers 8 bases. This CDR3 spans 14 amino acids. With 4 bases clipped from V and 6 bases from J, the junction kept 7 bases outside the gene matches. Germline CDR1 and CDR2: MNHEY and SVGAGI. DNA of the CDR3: TGTGCCAGCAGTTGGATCGGGACAGGCTCTGAAGCTTTCTTT. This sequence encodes CASSWIGTGSEAFF.